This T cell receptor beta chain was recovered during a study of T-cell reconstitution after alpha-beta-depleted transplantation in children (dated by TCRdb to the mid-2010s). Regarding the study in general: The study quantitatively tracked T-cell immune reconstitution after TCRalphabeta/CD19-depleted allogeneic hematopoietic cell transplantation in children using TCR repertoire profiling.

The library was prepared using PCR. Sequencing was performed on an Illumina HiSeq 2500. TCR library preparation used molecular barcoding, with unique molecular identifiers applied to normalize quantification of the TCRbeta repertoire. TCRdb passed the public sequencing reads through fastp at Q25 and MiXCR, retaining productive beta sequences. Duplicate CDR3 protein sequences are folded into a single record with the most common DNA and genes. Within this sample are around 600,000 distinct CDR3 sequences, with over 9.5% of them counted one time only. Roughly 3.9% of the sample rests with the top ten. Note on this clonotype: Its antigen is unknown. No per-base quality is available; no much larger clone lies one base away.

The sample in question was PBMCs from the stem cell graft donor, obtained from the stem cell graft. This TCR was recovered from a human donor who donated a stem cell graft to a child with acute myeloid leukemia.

The base sequence is TGCGCCAGCAGCCAAGAGGGGGGGGGATTGAATGAAAAACTGTTTTTT. Translated, this is CASSQEGGGLNEKLFF. This chain is built from TRBV4-3 and TRBJ1-4, and the D gene may be TRBD1, 5 bases matching. For CDR1 and CDR2, the germline V gene lists LGHNA and YSLEER. V is clipped by 0 bases and J by 5 bases, and the sequence between their germline boundaries is 13 bases long. The CDR3 runs 16 amino acids, cysteine and phenylalanine included. Of all the DNA, just the CDR3 is kept, 48 bases in frame from base 1.